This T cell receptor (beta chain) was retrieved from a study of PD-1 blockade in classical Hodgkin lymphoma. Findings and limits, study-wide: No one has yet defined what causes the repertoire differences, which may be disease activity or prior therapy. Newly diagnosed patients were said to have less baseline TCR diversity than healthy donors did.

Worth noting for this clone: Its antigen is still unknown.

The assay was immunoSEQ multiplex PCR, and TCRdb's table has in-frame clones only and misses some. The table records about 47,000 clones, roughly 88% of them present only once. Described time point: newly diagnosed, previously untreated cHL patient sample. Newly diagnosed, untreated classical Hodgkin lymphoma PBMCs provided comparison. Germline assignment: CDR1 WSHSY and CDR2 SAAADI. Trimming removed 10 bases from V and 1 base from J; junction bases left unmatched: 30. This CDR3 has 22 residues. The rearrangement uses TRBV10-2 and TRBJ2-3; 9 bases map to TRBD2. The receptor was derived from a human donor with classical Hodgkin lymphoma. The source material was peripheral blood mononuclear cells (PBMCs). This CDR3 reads CATYGSLAGKGAGEGGTDTQYF. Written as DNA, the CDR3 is TGCGCCACCTATGGGAGTCTAGCGGGAAAGGGGGCAGGAGAAGGTGGCACAGATACGCAGTATTTT.